A selection of T cell receptor beta chains follows, all from one sample in a study of blood T cell repertoires in COVID-19. Clones were sequenced by immunoSEQ multiplex PCR, and TCRdb holds only the in-frame ones, with some missing. The sample holds around 300,000 clones, 88% seen once. What was sequenced was peripheral blood. These receptors were collected from a man between 18 and 29 years old with active or convalescent COVID-19. CDR3s include the opening cysteine and the closing phenylalanine or tryptophan. The order of the fields is V gene, J gene, clone size, D gene, CDR3 DNA, CDR3 protein. The D gene is left open where the match is weak. Clone size is shown for a subset of rows, as once, few, many or a class of expanded clone.

TRBV6-5	TRBJ1-1	NA	TRBD1	TGTGCCAGCAGTTTCTCGATTGGGACAGAGAACACTGAAGCTTTCTTT	CASSFSIGTENTEAFF
TRBV27	TRBJ2-5	NA	NA	TGTGCCAGCAGTTTAGATTGGGGGGGGCTGGAGACCCAGTACTTC	CASSLDWGGLETQYF
TRBV21-1	TRBJ1-6	NA	NA	TGTGCCAGCAGCAAACCACAGTATTCACCCCTCCACTTT	CASSKPQYSPLHF
TRBV6-1	TRBJ2-1	NA	TRBD2	TGTGCCAGCAGTGAAGCGTCGGGGGGTTACGATGAGCAGTTCTTC	CASSEASGGYDEQFF
TRBV7-2	TRBJ2-2	once	NA	TGTGCCAGCAGCTACCTAGTGGGCACCGGGGAGCTGTTTTTT	CASSYLVGTGELFF
TRBV15	TRBJ2-7	NA	TRBD1	TGTGCCACCAGCCGACAGGGTTCTAGCTACGAGCAGTACTTC	CATSRQGSSYEQYF
TRBV3-1/TRBV3-2	TRBJ1-3	once	NA	TGTGGCGCGGGGCGAAACACCATATATTTT	CGAGRNTIYF
TRBV18	TRBJ2-1	NA	NA	TGTGCCAGCTCACCTAAACAGGGTTGGGATGAGCAGTTCTTC	CASSPKQGWDEQFF
TRBV5-5	TRBJ2-3	NA	NA	TGTGCCAGCAGCGGTAGGCGGGTGGCGACAGATACGCAGTATTTT	CASSGRRVATDTQYF
TRBV11-3	TRBJ2-1	once	TRBD2	TGTGCCAGCAGCCACCGGTCCGGACTAGCGATCGGTGAGCAGTTCTTC	CASSHRSGLAIGEQFF
TRBV4-3	TRBJ1-1	NA	NA	TGCGCCAGCAGCCAAGGGCATTGGTTGAACACTGAAGCTTTCTTT	CASSQGHWLNTEAFF
TRBV4-3	TRBJ2-2	NA	NA	TGCGCCAGCAGCCAAAGCTTCACCGGGGAGCTGTTTTTT	CASSQSFTGELFF
TRBV7-2	TRBJ2-7	NA	TRBD2	TGTGCCAGCAGCCCCGGACTAGCGGGGGGTTCTAGCTTC	CASSPGLAGGSSF
TRBV6-5	TRBJ2-2	NA	TRBD2	TGTGCCAGCGAGGGAGGGGCCAACACCGGGGAGCTGTTTTTT	CASEGGANTGELFF
TRBV9	TRBJ2-1	NA	TRBD2	TGTGCCAGCAGCGTAGAGGGGCTCCAGCGGGGGCACTACAATGAGCAGTTCTTC	CASSVEGLQRGHYNEQFF
TRBV7-9	TRBJ1-2	once	NA	TGTGCCAGCAGCTTAGAGGGCTCGGGGGCTAACTATGGCTACACCTTC	CASSLEGSGANYGYTF
TRBV25-1	TRBJ2-7	NA	TRBD1	TGTGCCAGCAGTAGAGACAGGGGACCCTTGGACGAGCAGTACTTC	CASSRDRGPLDEQYF
TRBV9	TRBJ2-2	NA	TRBD1	TGTGCCAGCAGCGCCCGCTCCCAGGGGGCCGGGGAGCTGTTTTTT	CASSARSQGAGELFF
TRBV11-2	TRBJ2-3	NA	NA	TGTGCCAGCAGCTTAGCCAGTGGCACAGATACGCAGTATTTT	CASSLASGTDTQYF
TRBV29-1	TRBJ1-4	NA	NA	TGCAGCGTTTTTTGCTCCTTTTGGGGGCCTCAGGGTGAAAAACTGTTTTTT	CSVFCSFWGPQGEKLFF
TRBV24-1	TRBJ2-1	NA	NA	TGTGCCACCAGTGATTTAGGGGGTGAGCAGTTCTTC	CATSDLGGEQFF
TRBV29-1	TRBJ1-1	NA	TRBD1	TGCAGCGTTGACGGCACTTCGGGACAGGGGAACACTGAAGCTTTCTTT	CSVDGTSGQGNTEAFF
TRBV6-6	TRBJ1-4	NA	NA	TGTGCCAGCAACGGACAGACTGCAACTAATGAAAAACTGTTTTTT	CASNGQTATNEKLFF
TRBV28	TRBJ2-3	once	TRBD2	TGTGCCAGCAGCTATCAGACCGGGACTAGCGGGGGCCCGAATACGCAGTATTTT	CASSYQTGTSGGPNTQYF
TRBV5-8	TRBJ1-1	NA	TRBD1	TGTGCCAGCCCTAAACCGGTAATTAGTGGACAGGGCAGGACTGAAGCTTTCTTT	CASPKPVISGQGRTEAFF
TRBV19	TRBJ1-1	NA	TRBD1	TGTGCCAGTAGTGGGGACAGGCTGAACACTGAAGCTTTCTTT	CASSGDRLNTEAFF
TRBV27	TRBJ1-6	NA	TRBD1	TGTGCCAGCAGTCCGATGACAGGGGGAGGACCCCTCCACTTT	CASSPMTGGGPLHF
TRBV7-9	TRBJ1-1	few	NA	TGTGCCAGCAGCTTAGATCAGGGGTTGAACACTGAAGCTTTCTTT	CASSLDQGLNTEAFF
TRBV7-2	TRBJ1-3	NA	TRBD1	TGTGCCAGCAGTCCGAGGGGACAGGGAAACACCATATATTTT	CASSPRGQGNTIYF
TRBV6-2/TRBV6-3	TRBJ1-2	NA	TRBD1	TGTGCCAGCAGTTACGACAGGGCAGTCACCTATGGCTACACCTTC	CASSYDRAVTYGYTF
TRBV2	TRBJ2-7	NA	TRBD1	TGTGCCAGCGGACAGGGATTCTCCTACGAGCAGTACTTC	CASGQGFSYEQYF
TRBV13	TRBJ1-1	NA	NA	TGTGCCAGCAGCTTCAGGGTTATGGCAGAAGCTTTCTTT	CASSFRVMAEAFF
TRBV10-3	TRBJ1-1	many	NA	TGTGCCATCAGTCGGGAACACACTGAAGCTTTCTTT	CAISREHTEAFF
TRBV5-1	TRBJ1-4	NA	NA	TGCGCCAGCAGCTTCTCGGGGACATCAACTAATGAAAAACTGTTTTTT	CASSFSGTSTNEKLFF
TRBV29-1	TRBJ2-2	once	NA	TGCAGCGTTCGGACAGCCGGGGAGCTGTTTTTT	CSVRTAGELFF
TRBV4-3	TRBJ1-2	NA	NA	TGCGCCAGCAGCCGGGAGATCCACTATGGCTACACCTTC	CASSREIHYGYTF
TRBV19	TRBJ2-2	once	TRBD2	TGTGCCAGTAGTATTTCGGGGGGACGGGGAAACACCGGGGAGCTGTTTTTT	CASSISGGRGNTGELFF
TRBV7-9	TRBJ2-5	NA	NA	TGTGCCAGCAGCTTTTATCAGGAGACCCAGTACTTC	CASSFYQETQYF
TRBV4-1	TRBJ1-4	NA	TRBD1	TGCGCCAGCAGCCAAGATCTGCCGGACAGGGGAATATCAACTAATGAAAAACTGTTTTTT	CASSQDLPDRGISTNEKLFF
TRBV10-1	TRBJ2-1	NA	TRBD2	TGCGCCAGCAGTGTTACAGCGGGGGGGCAAAAGAATGAGCAGTTCTTC	CASSVTAGGQKNEQFF
TRBV10-1	TRBJ2-5	NA	NA	TGCGCCAGCAGTCCCACGGGACAAGAGACCCAGTACTTC	CASSPTGQETQYF